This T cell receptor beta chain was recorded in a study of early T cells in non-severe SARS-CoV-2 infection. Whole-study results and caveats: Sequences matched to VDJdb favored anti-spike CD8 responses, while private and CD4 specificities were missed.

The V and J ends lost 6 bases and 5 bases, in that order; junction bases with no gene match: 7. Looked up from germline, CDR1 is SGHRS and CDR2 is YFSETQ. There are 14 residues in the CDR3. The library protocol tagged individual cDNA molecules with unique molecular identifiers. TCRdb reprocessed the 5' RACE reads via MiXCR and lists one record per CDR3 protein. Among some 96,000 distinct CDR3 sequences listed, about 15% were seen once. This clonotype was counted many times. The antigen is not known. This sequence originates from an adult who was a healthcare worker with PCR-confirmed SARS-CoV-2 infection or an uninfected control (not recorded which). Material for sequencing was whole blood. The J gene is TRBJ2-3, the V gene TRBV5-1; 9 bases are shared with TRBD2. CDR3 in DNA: TGCGCCAGCAACGCGGGAGGGCGTGTAGATACGCAGTATTTT. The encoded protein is CASNAGGRVDTQYF. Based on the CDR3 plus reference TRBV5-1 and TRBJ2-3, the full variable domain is KAGVTQTPRYLIKTRGQQVTLSCSPISGHRSVSWYQQTPGQGLQFLFEYFSETQRNKGNFPGRFSGRQFSNSRSEMNVSTLELGDSALYLCASNAGGRVDTQYFGPGTRLTVL.